One and the same sample provided the 7 T cell receptor beta chains below, sequenced in a study of blood T cell repertoires in COVID-19. Only in-frame clones appear in the TCRdb table, and some are missing; sequencing was by immunoSEQ multiplex PCR. The data contain approximately 320,000 clones, about 88% of them seen just once; the ten biggest clones take up 2.6%. Sequenced: PBMCs or T cells enriched from blood (not recorded which). All receptors derive from a man in his fifties or sixties who had recovered from COVID-19.

Only one count was recorded for this clone. The genes are TRBV11-3 and TRBJ2-3; tentatively, D is TRBD2 (6 bases). The CDR3 is 13 amino acids. V was shortened by 2 bases and J by 6 bases, with 9 bases between the two germline ends. Germline V gene lookup returns CDR1 SGHNT and CDR2 YENEEA. The CDR3 sequence is CASSLRAGDTQYF. In DNA form, the CDR3 reads TGTGCCAGCAGCTTACGTGCGGGGGATACGCAGTATTTT.

J is TRBJ2-3 and V is TRBV24-1; no reliable D call. V lost 8 bases to trimming and J lost 4 bases, with 6 bases between them. The germline gives CDR1 KGHDR, CDR2 SFDVKD. The CDR3 is 11 amino acids. CDR3 coding DNA: TGTGCCACCACCTTCGCAGATACGCAGTATTTT. This gives the protein CATTFADTQYF.

The CDR3 bases are TGTGCCAGCAGCACACAAATTATGAACACTGAAGCTTTCTTT. It translates to CASSTQIMNTEAFF. This chain joins TRBV11-2 and TRBJ1-1, with D unresolved. Trimming took off 5 bases at V and 0 bases at J, with 10 bases between the two ends. Germline CDR1 is SGHAT and CDR2 is FQNNGV. This CDR3 has 14 residues.

This sequence joins TRBV9 and TRBJ1-1; D unclear. This CDR3 contains 14 residues. The V and J ends lost 4 bases and 2 bases respectively, with 12 bases between them. Per the germline V gene, CDR1 is SGDLS and CDR2 is YYNGEE. Here the CDR3 reads CASSPRLLNTEAFF. For the CDR3, the DNA is TGTGCCAGCAGCCCTAGACTTTTAAACACTGAAGCTTTCTTT.

V is TRBV27 and J is TRBJ2-1; D might be TRBD1 (6 bases). Trimming took 3 bases from V and 9 from J, leaving 9 bases between them. The CDR3 runs to 12 residues. Germline CDR1 and CDR2: MNHEY and SMNVEV (reference sequence). This CDR3 reads CASSFWGREQFF. CDR3 DNA: TGTGCCAGCAGTTTTTGGGGGCGTGAGCAGTTCTTC.

The chain links TRBV9 to TRBJ1-2; TRBD1 matches 7 bases. The CDR3 has 14 amino acids. Losses at the gene ends were 2 bases for V and 6 bases for J; bases not matched to a gene: 7. Germline V gene data show CDR1 as SGDLS and CDR2 as YYNGEE. The CDR3 here is CASSVYRGSDGYTF. CDR3 coding DNA: TGTGCCAGCAGCGTGTACAGGGGATCAGATGGCTACACCTTC.

This rearrangement joins TRBV7-8 to TRBJ1-2; 12 bases fit TRBD1. The V gene end was trimmed by 3 bases and the J gene end by 6 bases; junction bases not matched to a gene: 2. Germline CDR1 SGHVS, CDR2 FQNEAQ. The CDR3 is 14 residues long. The CDR3 DNA follows: TGTGCCAGCAGCTTTGGGACAGGGGGCAATGGCTACACCTTC. Amino acid sequence: CASSFGTGGNGYTF. Based on the CDR3 plus reference TRBV7-8 and TRBJ1-2, the full variable domain is GAGVSQSPRYKVAKRGQDVALRCDPISGHVSLFWYQQALGQGPEFLTYFQNEAQLDKSGLPSDRFFAERPEGSVSTLKIQRTQQEDSAVYLCASSFGTGGNGYTFGSGTRLTVV.